The T cell receptor beta chain under discussion was sequenced for a study of Ad26.COV2.S vaccination and SARS-CoV-2 variants. In the study overall: A COV1001 Ad26.COV2.S trial-arm participant provided the sample. Doses of Ad26.COV2.S were injected into muscle once or twice, 56 days apart. Study-wide points: Similar non-spike TCR breadth was seen in vaccine and placebo recipients.

The germline CDR1 and CDR2 sequences are GTSNPN and SVGIG (reference sequence). The V and J ends lost 3 bases and 6 bases respectively, with 9 bases between them. The CDR3 extends over 12 amino acids. Specified treatment: around 19 received Ad26.COV2.S at low or high dose, single or two shots; roughly five received placebo; per-sample allocation not given. Specimens were obtained on day 63 following the first vaccine or placebo injection. Adults aged 18-55 years in Boston included the donor. Clones were sequenced by immunoSEQ multiplex PCR, and TCRdb holds only the in-frame ones, with some missing. Of hundreds of thousands of clones listed, roughly nine tenths are singletons. About this clone: Its cognate antigen is unknown.

The material was peripheral blood, obtained in a trial of Ad26.COV2.S vaccine versus placebo. V gene TRBV30 combines with J gene TRBJ2-1, with D unresolved. This TCR came from a person aged 18-65 years who received the Ad26.COV2.S COVID-19 vaccine or a placebo. The CDR3 sequence: CAWRGRFNEQFF. In nucleotides, the CDR3 is TGTGCCTGGAGGGGCAGGTTCAATGAGCAGTTCTTC.